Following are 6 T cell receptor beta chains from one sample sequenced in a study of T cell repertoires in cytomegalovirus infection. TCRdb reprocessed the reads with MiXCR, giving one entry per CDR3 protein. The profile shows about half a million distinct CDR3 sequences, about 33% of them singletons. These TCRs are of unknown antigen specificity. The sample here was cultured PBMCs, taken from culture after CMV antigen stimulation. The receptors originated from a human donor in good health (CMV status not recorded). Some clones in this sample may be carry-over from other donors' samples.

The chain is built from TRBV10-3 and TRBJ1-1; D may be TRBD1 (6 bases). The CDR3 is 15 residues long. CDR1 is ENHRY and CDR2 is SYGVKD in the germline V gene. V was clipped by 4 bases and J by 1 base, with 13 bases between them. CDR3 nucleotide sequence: TGTGCCATCAGTGGAGGGGACAACGGGAACACTGAAGCTTTCTTT. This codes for CAISGGDNGNTEAFF.

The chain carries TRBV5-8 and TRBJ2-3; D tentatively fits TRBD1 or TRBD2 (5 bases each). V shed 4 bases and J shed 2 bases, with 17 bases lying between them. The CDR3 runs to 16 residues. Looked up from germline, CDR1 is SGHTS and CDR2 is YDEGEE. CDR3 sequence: CASSGTQSLLTDTQYF. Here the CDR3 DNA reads TGTGCCAGCAGCGGGACGCAATCGCTGCTCACAGATACGCAGTATTTT.

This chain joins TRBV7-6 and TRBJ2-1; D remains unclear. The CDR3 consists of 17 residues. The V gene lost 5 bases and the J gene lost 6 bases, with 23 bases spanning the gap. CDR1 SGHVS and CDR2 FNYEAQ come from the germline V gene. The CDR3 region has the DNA TGTGCCAGCAGCACTCTAAGGACCACACCGGCCCGCAATGAGCAGTTCTTC. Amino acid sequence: CASSTLRTTPARNEQFF.

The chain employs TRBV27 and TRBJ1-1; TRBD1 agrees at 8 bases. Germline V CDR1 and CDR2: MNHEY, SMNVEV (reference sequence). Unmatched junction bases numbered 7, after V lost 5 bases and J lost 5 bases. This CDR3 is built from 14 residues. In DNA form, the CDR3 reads TGTGCCAGCAGTAGGACAGGGTATTCGACTGAAGCTTTCTTT. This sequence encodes CASSRTGYSTEAFF.

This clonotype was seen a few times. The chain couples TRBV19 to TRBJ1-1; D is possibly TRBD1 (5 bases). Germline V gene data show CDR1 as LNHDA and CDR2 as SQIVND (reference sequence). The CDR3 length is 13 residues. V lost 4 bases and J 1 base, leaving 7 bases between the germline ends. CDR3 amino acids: CASSRQSNTEAFF. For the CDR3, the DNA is TGTGCCAGTAGTAGACAGTCGAACACTGAAGCTTTCTTT.

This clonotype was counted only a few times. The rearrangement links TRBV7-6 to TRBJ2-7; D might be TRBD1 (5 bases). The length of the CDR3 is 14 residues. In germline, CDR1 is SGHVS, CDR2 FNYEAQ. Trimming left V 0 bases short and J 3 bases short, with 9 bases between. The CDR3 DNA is TGTGCCAGCAGCTTAGCAAGGCAGGGCTACGAGCAGTACTTC. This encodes CASSLARQGYEQYF.